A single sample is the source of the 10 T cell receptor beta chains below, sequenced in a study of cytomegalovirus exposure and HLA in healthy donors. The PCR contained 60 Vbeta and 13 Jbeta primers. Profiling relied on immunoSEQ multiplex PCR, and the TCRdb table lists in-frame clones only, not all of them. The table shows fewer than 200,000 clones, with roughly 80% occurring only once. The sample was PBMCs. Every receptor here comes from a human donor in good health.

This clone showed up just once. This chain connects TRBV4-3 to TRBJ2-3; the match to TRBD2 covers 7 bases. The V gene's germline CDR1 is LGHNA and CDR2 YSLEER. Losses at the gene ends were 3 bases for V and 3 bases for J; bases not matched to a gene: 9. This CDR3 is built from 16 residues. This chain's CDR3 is CASSQRQGGSTDTQYF. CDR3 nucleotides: TGCGCCAGCAGCCAGAGGCAGGGAGGGTCGACAGATACGCAGTATTTT.

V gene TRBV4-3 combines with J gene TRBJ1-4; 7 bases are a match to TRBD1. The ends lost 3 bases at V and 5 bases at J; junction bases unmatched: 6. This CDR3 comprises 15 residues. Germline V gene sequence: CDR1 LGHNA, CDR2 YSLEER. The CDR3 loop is CASSHTTGVNEKLFF. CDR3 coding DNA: TGCGCCAGCAGCCATACTACAGGGGTGAATGAAAAACTGTTTTTT.

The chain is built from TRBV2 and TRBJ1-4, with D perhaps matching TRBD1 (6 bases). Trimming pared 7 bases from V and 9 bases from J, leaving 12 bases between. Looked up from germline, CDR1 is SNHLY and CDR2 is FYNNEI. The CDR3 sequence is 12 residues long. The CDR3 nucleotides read TGTGCCAGCAATCCAGGGGAGAAAAAACTGTTTTTT. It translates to CASNPGEKKLFF.

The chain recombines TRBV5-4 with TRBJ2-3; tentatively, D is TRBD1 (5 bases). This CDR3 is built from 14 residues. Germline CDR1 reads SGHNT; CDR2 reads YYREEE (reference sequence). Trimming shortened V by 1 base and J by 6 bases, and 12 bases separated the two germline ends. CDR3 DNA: TGTGCCAGCAGCTTGAGGCAGGGCCTGGATACGCAGTATTTT. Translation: CASSLRQGLDTQYF.

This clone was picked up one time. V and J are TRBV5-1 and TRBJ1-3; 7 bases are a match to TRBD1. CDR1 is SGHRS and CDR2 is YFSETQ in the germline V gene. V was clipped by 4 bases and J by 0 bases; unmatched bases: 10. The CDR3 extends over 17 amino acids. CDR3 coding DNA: TGCGCCAGCAGCCCTTCGACAGGGACTCTCTCTGGAAACACCATATATTTT. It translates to CASSPSTGTLSGNTIYF.

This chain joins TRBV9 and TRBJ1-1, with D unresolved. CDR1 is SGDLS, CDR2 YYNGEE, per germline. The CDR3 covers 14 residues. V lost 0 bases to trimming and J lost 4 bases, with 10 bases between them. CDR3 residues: CASSVAGLATEAFF. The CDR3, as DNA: TGTGCCAGCAGCGTAGCAGGACTGGCCACTGAAGCTTTCTTT. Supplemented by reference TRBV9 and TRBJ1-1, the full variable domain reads DSGVTQTPKHLITATGQRVTLRCSPRSGDLSVYWYQQSLDQGLQFLIQYYNGEERAKGNILERFSAQQFPDLHSELNLSSLELGDSALYFCASSVAGLATEAFFGQGTRLTVV.

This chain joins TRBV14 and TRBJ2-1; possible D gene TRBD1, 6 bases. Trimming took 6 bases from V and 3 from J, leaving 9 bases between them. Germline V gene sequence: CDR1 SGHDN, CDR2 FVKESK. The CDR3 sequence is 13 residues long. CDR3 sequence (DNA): TGTGCCAGCAGTACAGGGTACTACAATGAGCAGTTCTTC. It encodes CASSTGYYNEQFF. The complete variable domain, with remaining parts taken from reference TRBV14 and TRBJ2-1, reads EAGVTQFPSHSVIEKGQTVTLRCDPISGHDNLYWYRRVMGKEIKFLLHFVKESKQDESGMPNNRFLAERTGGTYSTLKVQPAELEDSGVYFCASSTGYYNEQFFGPGTRLTVL.

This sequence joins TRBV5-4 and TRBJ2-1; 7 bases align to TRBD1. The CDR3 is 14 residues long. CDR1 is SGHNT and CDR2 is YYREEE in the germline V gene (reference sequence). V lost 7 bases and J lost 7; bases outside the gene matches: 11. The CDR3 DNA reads TGTGCCAGCCGGTCAGACAGGGTGAGTAATGAGCAGTTCTTC. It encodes CASRSDRVSNEQFF. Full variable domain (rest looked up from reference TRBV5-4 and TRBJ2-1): ETGVTQSPTHLIKTRGQQVTLRCSSQSGHNTVSWYQQALGQGPQFIFQYYREEENGRGNFPPRFSGLQFPNYSSELNVNALELDDSALYLCASRSDRVSNEQFFGPGTRLTVL.

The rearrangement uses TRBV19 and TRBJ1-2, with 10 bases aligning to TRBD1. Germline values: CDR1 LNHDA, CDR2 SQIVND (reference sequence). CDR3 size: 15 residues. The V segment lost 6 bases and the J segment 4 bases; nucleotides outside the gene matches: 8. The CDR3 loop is CASRGDRGQVYGYTF. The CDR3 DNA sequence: TGTGCCAGTAGGGGAGACAGGGGGCAGGTCTATGGCTACACCTTC. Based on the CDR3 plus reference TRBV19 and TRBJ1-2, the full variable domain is DGGITQSPKYLFRKEGQNVTLSCEQNLNHDAMYWYRQDPGQGLRLIYYSQIVNDFQKGDIAEGYSVSREKKESFPLTVTSAQKNPTAFYLCASRGDRGQVYGYTFGSGTRLTVV.

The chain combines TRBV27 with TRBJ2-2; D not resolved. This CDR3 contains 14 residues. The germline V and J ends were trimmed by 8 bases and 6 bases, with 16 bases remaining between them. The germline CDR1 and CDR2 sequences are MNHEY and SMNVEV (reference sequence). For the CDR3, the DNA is TGTGCCAGCCTCCCCCTAGGCCTCTCCGGGGAGCTGTTTTTT. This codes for CASLPLGLSGELFF.